The 32 T cell receptor beta chains below were found in one sample sequenced in a study of blood T cell repertoires in COVID-19. Here immunoSEQ multiplex PCR was the method, and the copy in TCRdb shows in-frame clones only, minus some. Among some 140,000 clones listed, over 60% were seen once. The sequencing input was peripheral blood. These receptors were obtained from a man older than 75 with acute or convalescent COVID-19.

A note on this clone: At one boundary the junction diverges from the germline segment, which might be a read error. This chain links TRBV5-8 with TRBJ2-1; TRBD2 matches at 12 bases. Germline V gene lookup returns CDR1 SGHTS and CDR2 YDEGEE. The CDR3 is 15 amino acids. Here the CDR3 reads CASSPRLAGEAPPIF. DNA of the CDR3: TGTGCCAGCAGCCCCCGACTAGCGGGGGAGGCGCCGCCGATCTTC. The full variable domain, with the rest looked up from reference TRBV5-8 and TRBJ2-1, is EAGVTQSPTHLIKTRGQQATLRCSPISGHTSVYWYQQALGLGLQFLLWYDEGEERNRGNFPPRFSGRQFPNYSSELNVNALELEDSALYLCASSPRLAGEAPPIFGPGTRLTVL.

The chain carries TRBV9 and TRBJ2-2, with 10 bases aligning to TRBD1. CDR3 length equals 18 residues. The J segment lost 3 bases and the V segment lost 0 bases, leaving 8 bases of the junction unmatched. The germline V gene has CDR1 SGDLS and CDR2 YYNGEE. The CDR3, as DNA: TGTGCCAGCAGCGTAGGAAGGGGACAGGGGCGAGACACCGGGGAGCTGTTTTTT. This gives the protein CASSVGRGQGRDTGELFF. Supplemented by reference TRBV9 and TRBJ2-2, the full variable domain reads DSGVTQTPKHLITATGQRVTLRCSPRSGDLSVYWYQQSLDQGLQFLIQYYNGEERAKGNILERFSAQQFPDLHSELNLSSLELGDSALYFCASSVGRGQGRDTGELFFGEGSRLTVL.

This clone has only a few counts. The chain is built from TRBV6-5 and TRBJ1-6, with TRBD1 identical over 7 bases. The V gene's germline CDR1 is MNHEY and CDR2 SVGAGI. This CDR3 contains 14 residues. Germline trimming cut 4 bases from V and 9 bases from J; bases unmatched to any gene: 6. The CDR3 protein is CASSLDRVGSPLHF. Here the CDR3 DNA reads TGTGCCAGCAGTTTAGACAGGGTCGGTTCACCCCTCCACTTT.

The chain uses TRBV5-4 and TRBJ2-7, with TRBD1 identical over 7 bases. The CDR3 has 14 amino acids. CDR1 is SGHNT, CDR2 YYREEE, per germline (reference sequence). Trimming cost V 4 bases and J 0 bases; bases outside gene matches: 4. Here the CDR3 reads CASSVQGSSYEQYF. The CDR3 DNA follows: TGTGCCAGCAGCGTACAGGGGAGCTCCTACGAGCAGTACTTC.

The chain is built from TRBV10-2 and TRBJ2-3, with a possible D match to TRBD1 (5 bases). Germline-derived CDR1 and CDR2 are WSHSY and SAAADI. This CDR3 has 12 amino acids. V dropped 4 bases and J dropped 4 bases, with 6 bases sitting between them. DNA of the CDR3: TGCGCCAGCAGTGTGGGGCCAGATACGCAGTATTTT. It is translated as CASSVGPDTQYF.

The sample holds a few counts of this clone. The CDR3 coding sequence is TGTGCCAGCAGCCAACAGGGTCTATCCTATAATTCACCCCTCCACTTT. Its protein product is CASSQQGLSYNSPLHF. The V gene is TRBV5-6, the J gene TRBJ1-6; D might be TRBD1 (6 bases). CDR1 SGHDT and CDR2 YYEEEE come from the germline V gene. This CDR3 has 16 residues. Trimming removed 4 bases from V and 1 base from J, with 12 bases in between.

This clone has more than one count but fewer than ten. The chain combines TRBV7-9 with TRBJ1-1; D gene unclear. The CDR3 sequence is 14 residues long. The ends were cut back, 2 bases at V and 5 bases at J, with 12 bases in the middle. Germline V gene lookup returns CDR1 SEHNR and CDR2 FQNEAQ (reference sequence). The CDR3 sequence is CASSLLFRMTEAFF. CDR3 bases: TGTGCCAGCAGCTTACTCTTCAGGATGACTGAAGCTTTCTTT. Full variable domain (outside the CDR3, taken from reference TRBV7-9 and TRBJ1-1): DTGVSQNPRHKITKRGQNVTFRCDPISEHNRLYWYRQTLGQGPEFLTYFQNEAQLEKSRLLSDRFSAERPKGSFSTLEIQRTEQGDSAMYLCASSLLFRMTEAFFGQGTRLTVV.

In its sample, this clone was seen a few times. The gene calls are TRBV10-2 and TRBJ2-5; 10 bases align to TRBD2. J lost 3 bases, V lost 6 bases, and 4 bases had no gene match. The CDR3 sequence is 14 residues long. CDR1 and CDR2 from the germline V gene are WSHSY and SAAADI. The CDR3 spells CASSLTSGEETQYF. The DNA of the CDR3 is TGCGCCAGCAGCCTAACTAGCGGGGAAGAGACCCAGTACTTC.

This clone was seen just once. The chain recombines TRBV6-1 with TRBJ2-6, with a weak D call TRBD1 (6 bases). The CDR3 is 15 amino acids. Deletions cut 2 bases from V and 2 bases from J, with 7 bases between. CDR1 and CDR2 from the germline V gene are MNHNS and SASEGT. The DNA of the CDR3 is TGTGCCAGCAGTGAACAGGGGACTGGGGCCAACGTCCTGACTTTC. It is translated as CASSEQGTGANVLTF.

CDR3 bases: TGTGCCAGCAGTTTTGGCAGACAAGAGACCCAGTACTTC. Translated: CASSFGRQETQYF. The chain joins TRBV12-3 or TRBV12-4 to TRBJ2-5; D uncertain. The CDR3 contains 13 residues. The V end lost 3 bases, the J end lost 2 bases, and 7 bases lay between the germline ends.

This chain joins TRBV30 and TRBJ2-6; TRBD2 agrees at 7 bases. The CDR3 runs to 18 residues. Germline trimming cut 0 bases from V and 0 bases from J; bases unmatched to any gene: 8. Germline V CDR1 and CDR2: GTSNPN, SVGIG (reference sequence). The CDR3 region has the DNA TGTGCCTGGAGTGTACGGGGGGTAGGGATCTCTGGGGCCAACGTCCTGACTTTC. Its translation is CAWSVRGVGISGANVLTF. Full variable domain (remainder filled in from reference TRBV30 and TRBJ2-6): SQTIHQWPATLVQPVGSPLSLECTVEGTSNPNLYWYRQAAGRGLQLLFYSVGIGQISSEVPQNLSASRPQDRQFILSSKKLLLSDSGFYLCAWSVRGVGISGANVLTFGAGSRLTVL.

This chain connects TRBV18 to TRBJ2-2, with TRBD1 as a possible D gene (6 bases). CDR1 is KGHSH, CDR2 LQKENI, per germline. V was pared by 3 bases and J by 0 bases, with 8 bases between. This CDR3 contains 15 residues. CDR3 protein: CASSPRQANTGELFF. CDR3 bases: TGTGCCAGCTCACCCCGACAGGCGAACACCGGGGAGCTGTTTTTT. The full variable domain, its missing parts supplied by reference TRBV18 and TRBJ2-2, is NAGVMQNPRHLVRRRGQEARLRCSPMKGHSHVYWYRQLPEEGLKFMVYLQKENIIDESGMPKERFSAEFPKEGPSILRIQQVVRGDSAAYFCASSPRQANTGELFFGEGSRLTVL.

The chain combines TRBV28 with TRBJ1-2, with TRBD1 matching 8 bases. The CDR3 totals 10 residues. V lost 8 bases to trimming and J lost 7 bases; unmatched junction nucleotides: 0. Germline V gives CDR1 MDHEN, CDR2 SYDVKM. This chain's CDR3 is CASGQGGYTF. In DNA form, the CDR3 reads TGTGCCAGCGGACAGGGTGGCTACACCTTC.

This clone came up once. V gene TRBV7-2 combines with J gene TRBJ1-4; TRBD1 agrees at 10 bases. J lost 8 bases, V lost 5 bases, and 5 bases had no gene match. Germline V CDR1 and CDR2: SGHTA, FQGNSA. This CDR3 comprises 14 residues. In DNA form, the CDR3 reads TGTGCCAGCAGCCCGGGACAGGGGTGGGAAAAACTGTTTTTT. Protein product: CASSPGQGWEKLFF.

The V and J genes are TRBV9 and TRBJ2-3, with 10 bases lining up with TRBD2. CDR3 length: 16 amino acids. The V segment lost 2 bases and the J segment 4 bases; nucleotides outside the gene matches: 7. Germline V gene data show CDR1 as SGDLS and CDR2 as YYNGEE. The CDR3 coding sequence is TGTGCCAGCAGCGTCGAGCGGGGGGGCATGGCAGATACGCAGTATTTT. It codes for CASSVERGGMADTQYF.

The chain joins TRBV5-5 to TRBJ2-2; 10 positions match TRBD2. The CDR3 extends over 15 amino acids. The V and J ends lost 3 bases and 3 bases, in that order; junction bases with no gene match: 2. Germline assignment: CDR1 SGHKS and CDR2 YYEKEE (reference sequence). The CDR3 loop reads CASSWSGGDTGELFF. For the CDR3, the DNA is TGTGCCAGCAGCTGGAGCGGGGGGGACACCGGGGAGCTGTTTTTT.

The chain recombines TRBV3-1 (or the pseudogene TRBV3-2) with TRBJ1-2; D not resolved. V was clipped by 6 bases and J by 7 bases, with 15 bases between them. The CDR3 sequence is 13 residues long. The germline gives CDR1 LGHDT, CDR2 YNNKEL (reference sequence). CDR3 sequence (DNA): TGTGCCAGCAGTTGGGAGTCGGCCCCTGGCTACACCTTC. As protein: CASSWESAPGYTF.

The rearrangement joins TRBV28 to TRBJ2-3; D is ambiguous. CDR3 length: 15 amino acids. Germline CDR1 is MDHEN and CDR2 is SYDVKM. With 7 bases removed from V and 0 bases from J, the gap between germline ends came to 14 bases. CDR3 region: CASTKGTGSTDTQYF. The CDR3 nucleotides are TGTGCCAGCACCAAAGGTACGGGTAGCACAGATACGCAGTATTTT.

V usage is TRBV5-4 and J usage is TRBJ2-3; 7 bases line up with TRBD1. The germline CDR1 and CDR2 sequences are SGHNT and YYREEE (reference sequence). This CDR3 is built from 15 residues. V was clipped by 2 bases and J by 3 bases; unmatched bases: 6. Written as DNA, the CDR3 is TGTGCCAGCAGCTTCCGGACAGGTGGGACAGATACGCAGTATTTT. It codes for CASSFRTGGTDTQYF.

J is TRBJ1-2 and V is TRBV5-4, with 7 nucleotides matching TRBD1. The ends lost 4 bases at V and 1 base at J; junction bases unmatched: 4. Per germline, CDR1 SGHNT and CDR2 YYREEE (reference sequence). The CDR3 runs to 14 residues. CDR3 sequence: CASSQGTVNYGYTF. The CDR3 nucleotides read TGTGCCAGCAGCCAGGGGACAGTTAACTATGGCTACACCTTC. Based on the CDR3 plus reference TRBV5-4 and TRBJ1-2, the full variable domain is ETGVTQSPTHLIKTRGQQVTLRCSSQSGHNTVSWYQQALGQGPQFIFQYYREEENGRGNFPPRFSGLQFPNYSSELNVNALELDDSALYLCASSQGTVNYGYTFGSGTRLTVV.

CDR3 protein: CAWSVRTGDSPLHF. CDR3 nucleotides: TGTGCCTGGAGTGTACGGACGGGAGATTCACCCCTCCACTTT. This chain connects TRBV30 to TRBJ1-6, with no clear D. The CDR3 is 14 amino acids. Per the germline V gene, CDR1 is GTSNPN and CDR2 is SVGIG (reference sequence). The V end lost 0 bases, the J end lost 8 bases, and 11 bases lay between the germline ends. Combining the CDR3 with reference TRBV30 and TRBJ1-6 gives the whole variable domain SQTIHQWPATLVQPVGSPLSLECTVEGTSNPNLYWYRQAAGRGLQLLFYSVGIGQISSEVPQNLSASRPQDRQFILSSKKLLLSDSGFYLCAWSVRTGDSPLHFGNGTRLTVT.

This clone was counted only a few times. V usage is TRBV19 and J usage is TRBJ1-2; D gene unclear. The germline V gene encodes CDR1 LNHDA and CDR2 SQIVND (reference sequence). The ends were cut back, 3 bases at V and 7 bases at J, with 9 bases in the middle. The CDR3 is 12 amino acids. CDR3 protein: CASSISAGGYTF. The CDR3 DNA is TGTGCCAGTAGTATCTCCGCCGGTGGCTACACCTTC.

V and J are TRBV7-2 and TRBJ2-7, with D possibly TRBD1 on 6 matching bases. This CDR3 is 14 amino acids long. V was cut by 5 bases and J by 4 bases, with 15 bases left in between. Germline-derived CDR1 and CDR2 are SGHTA and FQGNSA. The CDR3 nucleotides read TGTGCCAGCAGCCTTGGGGGACATGCTTACGAGCAGTACTTC. It translates to CASSLGGHAYEQYF.

The chain is built from TRBV5-1 and TRBJ1-2; possible D gene TRBD1, 5 bases. The CDR3 totals 16 residues. With 4 bases removed from V and 2 bases from J, the gap between germline ends came to 18 bases. Germline loops: CDR1 SGHRS, CDR2 YFSETQ. CDR3 DNA sequence: TGCGCCAGCAGCCGCGCGAGTGGGGCCGAGAACTATGGCTACACCTTC. It translates to CASSRASGAENYGYTF.

The genes are TRBV5-4 and TRBJ2-6; possible D gene TRBD1, 5 bases. V was cut by 4 bases and J by 0 bases, with 11 bases left in between. Germline CDR1 is SGHNT and CDR2 is YYREEE (reference sequence). The CDR3 length is 16 residues. DNA of the CDR3: TGTGCCAGCAGCGGGGCCCAACTCTCTGGGGCCAACGTCCTGACTTTC. Its protein is CASSGAQLSGANVLTF. Complete variable domain (other parts from reference TRBV5-4 and TRBJ2-6): ETGVTQSPTHLIKTRGQQVTLRCSSQSGHNTVSWYQQALGQGPQFIFQYYREEENGRGNFPPRFSGLQFPNYSSELNVNALELDDSALYLCASSGAQLSGANVLTFGAGSRLTVL.

Only a few counts were recorded for this clone. The chain uses TRBV19 and TRBJ1-1; no reliable D call. V lost 5 bases and J 1 base, leaving 14 bases between the germline ends. Germline V gives CDR1 LNHDA, CDR2 SQIVND (reference sequence). The CDR3 runs to 15 residues. CDR3 protein: CASSLNWAGNTEAFF. Written as DNA, the CDR3 is TGTGCCAGTAGTCTAAACTGGGCCGGGAACACTGAAGCTTTCTTT.

This chain links TRBV5-6 with TRBJ1-1; no clear D gene. Germline V gives CDR1 SGHDT, CDR2 YYEEEE. Trimming removed 3 bases from V and 13 bases from J, with 19 bases in between. The CDR3 extends over 13 amino acids. DNA for the CDR3: TGTGCCAGCAGCTCCAACCGGGGTCCTAAGGGTTTCTTT. Translated, it gives CASSSNRGPKGFF.

V gene TRBV9 combines with J gene TRBJ1-1; 8 nucleotides line up with TRBD1. The CDR3 has 17 residues. CDR1 is SGDLS, CDR2 YYNGEE, per germline. Trimming took 3 bases from V and 5 from J; bases not matched to a gene: 15. The chain's CDR3 is CASSARTGSWRKTEAFF. CDR3 nucleotide sequence: TGTGCCAGCAGCGCCCGGACAGGGTCGTGGAGAAAAACTGAAGCTTTCTTT. The whole variable domain, filled in from reference TRBV9 and TRBJ1-1, reads DSGVTQTPKHLITATGQRVTLRCSPRSGDLSVYWYQQSLDQGLQFLIQYYNGEERAKGNILERFSAQQFPDLHSELNLSSLELGDSALYFCASSARTGSWRKTEAFFGQGTRLTVV.

CDR3 in DNA: TGTGCCAGCAGCTCGGACAGCCAAGAGACCCAGTACTTC. Encoded protein: CASSSDSQETQYF. The chain joins TRBV11-3 to TRBJ2-5, with D perhaps matching TRBD1 (6 bases). This CDR3 is 13 amino acids long. Germline CDR1 and CDR2: SGHNT and YENEEA. V was trimmed by 4 bases and J by 1 base, leaving 7 bases between them.

This clone was seen a handful of times. The chain joins TRBV5-8 to TRBJ1-5; a possible D gene is TRBD1 (6 bases). Germline-derived CDR1 and CDR2 are SGHTS and YDEGEE. The CDR3 runs 14 residues. Between the trimmed V and J ends, which lost 2 bases and 6 bases, there was a span of 12 bases. The CDR3 here is CASSLGGLLQPQHF. The CDR3 bases are TGTGCCAGCAGCTTAGGGGGATTGCTTCAGCCCCAGCATTTT.

This chain uses TRBV5-6 with TRBJ2-1, with 8 bases matching TRBD1. The V gene end was trimmed by 4 bases and the J gene end by 6 bases; junction bases not matched to a gene: 9. CDR3 length: 15 residues. Germline V CDR1 and CDR2: SGHDT, YYEEEE. This CDR3 is CASSPWDRRANEQFF. The CDR3 region has the DNA TGTGCCAGCAGCCCGTGGGACAGGAGGGCCAATGAGCAGTTCTTC. The complete variable domain, with remaining parts taken from reference TRBV5-6 and TRBJ2-1, reads DAGVTQSPTHLIKTRGQQVTLRCSPKSGHDTVSWYQQALGQGPQFIFQYYEEEERQRGNFPDRFSGHQFPNYSSELNVNALLLGDSALYLCASSPWDRRANEQFFGPGTRLTVL.

The rearrangement links TRBV19 to TRBJ1-1; no firm D call. Germline CDR1 and CDR2: LNHDA and SQIVND (reference sequence). V lost 6 bases to trimming and J lost 3 bases, with 11 bases between them. The length of the CDR3 is 13 residues. The CDR3 coding sequence is TGTGCCAGTAGGACCACGGGTGACACTGAAGCTTTCTTT. Protein: CASRTTGDTEAFF.